This TCR beta chain was recovered during a study of response to subunit inactivated influenza vaccine. Study-level results: It was the authors' suggestion that each seasonal influenza vaccination recruits few new T cells.

From the RT-PCR reads, TCRdb called clonotypes with MiXCR, one entry per CDR3 protein. The sample carries 710,000 or so distinct CDR3 sequences, about 15% recorded once. The germline V and J ends were trimmed by 10 bases and 7 bases, with 17 bases remaining between them. The CDR3 covers 14 residues. Germline V gene sequence: CDR1 ENHRY, CDR2 SYGVKD. This clonotype was seen a few times. Its antigen remains unknown. Material: PBMCs from blood, obtained about 12 days after vaccination. The source is a man in his forties or fifties who received an inactivated influenza vaccine. The chain is built from TRBV10-3 and TRBJ1-6, with D possibly being TRBD1 (6 bases). Here the CDR3 reads CATLQGTGNSPLHF. The DNA of the CDR3 is TGTGCCACTTTACAGGGAACGGGAAATTCACCCCTCCACTTT.